The following is a T cell receptor beta chain sequence with its context. Its specificity is not known. Cells that had been cultured for ten to eleven days were the source of isolated CD4+ T cells. Participants received two doses of either the BNT162b2 or mRNA-1273 vaccine. Vaccine recipients, nucleocapsid antibody negative, had no prior SARS-CoV-2 infection. The CDR3 covers 14 residues. CDR1 and CDR2 from the germline V gene are SGHTA and FQGNSA. Trimming shortened V by 1 base and J by 5 bases, and 11 bases separated the two germline ends. Sequencing was performed with immunoSEQ multiplex PCR; in TCRdb, only in-frame clones are kept and a portion is missing. The top ten clones hold 3.5% to 5.5% of a sample with fewer than 60,000 clones, under 85% of them seen once. The data derive from a study of vaccination effects on CD4 cells after COVID-19. Study context: About 2.2 million PBMC per well were cultured with 7.5 to 10 IU/ml IL-2 and roughly 10 ug/ml peptides. Whole-study findings and limits: In healthy vaccinees, only 1 of 255 vaccine-induced clones cross-reacted with common cold coronaviruses.

The source is a human donor who received a COVID-19 vaccine. V and J are TRBV7-2 and TRBJ2-5; D is undetermined. The sample was CD4+ T cells from PBMCs cultured without peptide, taken after COVID-19 vaccination. The CDR3 DNA reads as TGTGCCAGCAGCTTAGGGGGTTCCGGGGAGACCCAGTACTTC. As protein: CASSLGGSGETQYF.